This T cell receptor beta chain was captured by sequencing in a study of shared clonotypes between healthy human individuals. J gave up 1 base and V 5 bases, and 2 bases lay outside the gene matches. The CDR3 consists of 13 residues. Germline lookup yields CDR1 GTSNPN and CDR2 SVGIG (reference sequence). The study's findings and limits: Among four donors, roughly 5.4% of naive CD4 clonotypes were found in common.

Profiled with immunoSEQ multiplex PCR; TCRdb holds only in-frame clones, not every one. This table has about 2.5 million clones, 85% to 95% appearing once. This clone was detected only a few times. The antigen remains undetermined. This receptor was obtained from a man between 18 and 35 years old in good health. Some clones in this sample may be carry-over from other donors' samples. The chain combines TRBV30 with TRBJ1-1; 9 bases are a match to TRBD1. Sequencing used naive CD4+ T cells from PBMCs. The subset: CD45RA+ positively selected. The CDR3 bases are TGTGCCTGGGACAGGGGGGAGAACACTGAAGCTTTCTTT. It yields the protein CAWDRGENTEAFF.